Each of the 14 T cell receptor beta chains below was sequenced from the same sample in a study of human T cells and chemical hapten exposure. Time point described: pre-sensitization, week 0. Regarding treatment: therapeutic diphenylcyclopropenone sensitization with weekly scalp DPC. TCRdb redid the calling of the RACE reads with MiXCR, one entry per CDR3 protein. The table includes tens of thousands of distinct CDR3 sequences, 11% to 15% detected once. This specimen was whole blood, taken in connection with sensitization to the hapten diphenylcyclopropenone (DPC). These receptors originate from a woman aged 45 to 65 with alopecia areata. Some clones in this sample may be carry-over from other donors' samples.

V and J are TRBV14 and TRBJ2-6; weak D call: TRBD2 (6 bases). The CDR3 has 14 residues. CDR1 is SGHDN, CDR2 FVKESK, per germline. The V gene lost 6 bases and the J gene lost 2 bases, with 8 bases spanning the gap. CDR3 region: CASSSSAGANVLTF. As DNA, the CDR3 is TGTGCCAGCAGTTCTAGCGCTGGGGCCAACGTCCTGACTTTC. Supplemented by reference TRBV14 and TRBJ2-6, the full variable domain reads EAGVTQFPSHSVIEKGQTVTLRCDPISGHDNLYWYRRVMGKEIKFLLHFVKESKQDESGMPNNRFLAERTGGTYSTLKVQPAELEDSGVYFCASSSSAGANVLTFGAGSRLTVL.

The chain is built from TRBV28 and TRBJ2-1, with 8 nucleotides matching TRBD2. V shed 6 bases, J shed 2 bases, and the junction held 9 bases outside the gene matches. There are 16 residues in the CDR3. In germline, CDR1 is MDHEN, CDR2 SYDVKM. CDR3 in amino acids: CASSQTLAAPYNEQFF. The CDR3 bases are TGTGCCAGCAGCCAGACACTAGCGGCCCCCTACAATGAGCAGTTCTTC.

The V gene is TRBV14, the J gene TRBJ2-1, with unresolved D. V shed 6 bases and J shed 6 bases, with 12 bases lying between them. The CDR3 length is 13 residues. CDR1 is SGHDN, CDR2 FVKESK, per germline. The CDR3 DNA follows: TGTGCCAGCAGGCCCCGGGCGAGCAATGAGCAGTTCTTC. This gives the protein CASRPRASNEQFF.

This chain links TRBV6-5 with TRBJ2-3; tentatively, D is TRBD2 (6 bases). The CDR3 contains 15 residues. CDR1 is MNHEY, CDR2 SVGAGI, per germline. Trimming took off 6 bases at V and 2 bases at J, with 15 bases between the two ends. The chain's CDR3 is CASSLVAAYTDTQYF. The CDR3 DNA follows: TGTGCCAGCAGCCTAGTAGCGGCCTACACAGATACGCAGTATTTT.

This clonotype was counted ten times or more. The chain uses TRBV6-5 and TRBJ1-5; no clear D. This CDR3 spans 16 amino acids. The ends were cut back, 2 bases at V and 0 bases at J, with 11 bases in the middle. The germline gives CDR1 MNHEY, CDR2 SVGAGI. CDR3 amino acids: CASSYGGRYSNQPQHF. The CDR3 coding sequence is TGTGCCAGCAGTTACGGAGGCAGGTATAGCAATCAGCCCCAGCATTTT.

The sample holds a few counts of this clonotype. V usage is TRBV6-1 and J usage is TRBJ1-5; D may be TRBD1 (6 bases). V gave up 6 bases and J gave up 4 bases, with 19 bases separating them. The CDR3 loop spans 16 amino acids. CDR1 is MNHNS and CDR2 is SASEGT in the germline V gene. CDR3 DNA sequence: TGTGCCAGCAGGGACCGGCCGCAGGGGCAGAATCAGCCCCAGCATTTT. Translation: CASRDRPQGQNQPQHF.

Only a few counts were recorded for this clonotype. This rearrangement joins TRBV28 to TRBJ1-6; TRBD1 is a possible D gene (6 bases). V dropped 5 bases and J dropped 13 bases, with 9 bases sitting between them. Germline V gives CDR1 MDHEN, CDR2 SYDVKM. CDR3 length: 11 amino acids. The DNA for the CDR3 is TGTGCCAGCAGTCACAGGGCGCCCCTCCACTTT. This encodes CASSHRAPLHF.

CDR3: CASSPGSRRNSPLHF. The CDR3 region has the DNA TGTGCCAGCAGCCCCGGATCTAGAAGGAATTCACCCCTCCACTTT. J is TRBJ1-6 and V is TRBV6-5; D unclear. The CDR3 runs 15 residues. Per the germline V gene, CDR1 is MNHEY and CDR2 is SVGAGI. V shed 6 bases and J shed 7 bases, with 16 bases lying between them.

This rearrangement joins TRBV14 to TRBJ2-2, with D maybe TRBD1 (5 bases). The germline CDR1 and CDR2 sequences are SGHDN and FVKESK. V shed 3 bases and J shed 3 bases, with 11 bases lying between them. The CDR3 runs 15 residues. CDR3 bases: TGTGCCAGCAGCCAGTTTTTACAGGACACCGGGGAGCTGTTTTTT. Its protein is CASSQFLQDTGELFF.

The rearrangement joins TRBV9 to TRBJ2-1; D not resolved. The V end lost 0 bases, the J end lost 0 bases, and 7 bases lay between the germline ends. Looked up from germline, CDR1 is SGDLS and CDR2 is YYNGEE. The length of the CDR3 is 15 residues. The CDR3 bases are TGTGCCAGCAGCGTAGACCAGAGCTCCTACAATGAGCAGTTCTTC. Residues: CASSVDQSSYNEQFF. Drawing the rest from reference TRBV9 and TRBJ2-1, the complete variable domain is DSGVTQTPKHLITATGQRVTLRCSPRSGDLSVYWYQQSLDQGLQFLIQYYNGEERAKGNILERFSAQQFPDLHSELNLSSLELGDSALYFCASSVDQSSYNEQFFGPGTRLTVL.

The chain employs TRBV28 and TRBJ2-7; 9 bases are shared with TRBD1. This CDR3 is 14 amino acids long. CDR1 and CDR2 from the germline V gene are MDHEN and SYDVKM. The V and J ends lost 5 bases and 2 bases, in that order; junction bases with no gene match: 4. The CDR3 is CASSRDRATYEQYF. The CDR3 nucleotides are TGTGCCAGCAGTCGGGACAGGGCAACCTACGAGCAGTACTTC. Based on the CDR3 plus reference TRBV28 and TRBJ2-7, the full variable domain is DVKVTQSSRYLVKRTGEKVFLECVQDMDHENMFWYRQDPGLGLRLIYFSYDVKMKEKGDIPEGYSVSREKKERFSLILESASTNQTSMYLCASSRDRATYEQYFGPGTRLTVT.

The V gene is TRBV7-2, the J gene TRBJ1-1; 10 positions match TRBD1. With 4 bases clipped from V and 6 bases from J, the junction kept 5 bases outside the gene matches. This CDR3 spans 14 amino acids. Germline CDR1 and CDR2: SGHTA and FQGNSA. CDR3 sequence (DNA): TGTGCCAGCAGCTACCTGGGACAGGGGCCTGAAGCTTTCTTT. Its protein product is CASSYLGQGPEAFF.

This clonotype has just a few counts. The V and J genes are TRBV29-1 and TRBJ2-7, with D perhaps matching TRBD1 or TRBD2 (6 bases each). V gave up 6 bases and J gave up 0 bases, with 12 bases separating them. CDR1 and CDR2 from the germline V gene are SQVTM and ANQGSEA. This CDR3 is built from 13 residues. The CDR3 nucleotides read TGCAGCGTAACAGGGAGGAGCTCCTACGAGCAGTACTTC. This gives the protein CSVTGRSSYEQYF.

On this clonotype itself: A much larger clonotype is one base distant, so this may be a read error. The genes are TRBV20-1 and TRBJ2-3; 9 bases align to TRBD2. Germline CDR1 and CDR2: DFQATT and SNEGSKA (reference sequence). This CDR3 region has 16 residues. CDR3 nucleotides: TGCGGTGCTAGAGGGTTAACTAGCGGGTACACAGATACGCAGTATTTT. This translates into CGARGLTSGYTDTQYF.